This entry concerns a single TCR beta chain. This sample is drawn from a study of blood T cell repertoires in COVID-19. Whole-study context: The samples span acute and convalescent COVID-19 from the United States, Italy and Spain. The analysed material was cDNA or gDNA that came from T cells, B-cell-depleted T cells, or PBMCs.

In the authors' methods: How many nucleated cells were present was estimated from reference gene primer amplification. Libraries were prepared by immunoSEQ multiplex PCR; TCRdb keeps only in-frame clonotypes and omits some of them. V and J calls and clone size are given by that table; D and trimming were obtained from the DNA. The data contain over 300,000 clones, roughly 90% of them seen just once; the ten biggest clones take up about 6.8%. The CDR3 covers 13 residues. V was pared by 1 base and J by 7 bases, with 8 bases between. This sequence joins TRBV12-3 or TRBV12-4 and TRBJ1-5; D not certain. The sequencing sample was made of peripheral blood. The TCR sequence derives from a young man who had recovered from COVID-19. The CDR3 nucleotides read TGTGCCAGCAGTTTAGGGGAGAGACAGCCCCAGCATTTT. Amino acids: CASSLGERQPQHF.